The clone carrying this T cell receptor (beta chain) has at least ten counts. Its antigen is as yet unknown. Genomic DNA templated the TCR beta VDJ and CDR3 profiling. One entry per CDR3 protein results from TCRdb running MiXCR on the reads. Here the sample spans approximately 180,000 distinct CDR3 sequences, roughly three fifths being singletons. CDR1 is PRHDT, CDR2 FYEKMQ, per germline (reference sequence). This CDR3 region has 15 residues. Deletions cut 4 bases from V and 1 base from J, with 12 bases between. The record originates from a study of CD8+CD57+ T cells in acquired aplastic anemia. For the study at large: DNA recovered from sorted CD4+ and CD8+ cells had a mean of roughly 3 ug. General observations from the study: Patients and controls had CD8+ Simpson's diversity values that were not significantly distinct.

CD8+CD57+ cell expansion had been shown by flow cytometry in patients chosen for sequencing. There were no patients without severe acquired aplastic anemia. Sequencing was performed on sorted CD4+, CD8+, or CD8+CD57+ T cells (not recorded which) from PBMCs. The sequence was obtained from a human donor with aplastic anemia. The chain uses TRBV13 and TRBJ2-3; either TRBD1 or TRBD2 may supply D (5 bases each). The CDR3 coding sequence is TGTGCCAGCAGCTCTCGCCGGGGCCGCACAGATACGCAGTATTTT. Protein: CASSSRRGRTDTQYF.